Following are 16 T cell receptor beta chains from one sample sequenced in a study of blood T cell repertoires in COVID-19. The method was immunoSEQ multiplex PCR; TCRdb's version includes in-frame clones alone and lacks a portion of them. The sample lists 210,000 or so clones, about nine tenths seen once, with roughly 4.2% in the top ten. The specimen sequenced was peripheral blood. These receptor sequences come from a middle-aged man with acute or convalescent COVID-19.

The chain is built from TRBV27 and TRBJ2-7; 7 nucleotides agree with TRBD1. The V gene end was trimmed by 2 bases and the J gene end by 2 bases; junction bases not matched to a gene: 9. Germline values: CDR1 MNHEY, CDR2 SMNVEV (reference sequence). This CDR3 is 16 amino acids long. CDR3 region: CASSLDWTGQTYEQYF. In nucleotides, the CDR3 is TGTGCCAGCAGTTTAGATTGGACAGGTCAAACCTACGAGCAGTACTTC.

This chain connects TRBV19 to TRBJ1-5; 9 bases match TRBD1. Germline-derived CDR1 and CDR2 are LNHDA and SQIVND (reference sequence). Unmatched junction bases numbered 15, after V lost 6 bases and J lost 3 bases. The CDR3 runs 18 residues. The CDR3 sequence is CASSTAGDRVRLNQPQHF. The CDR3 region has the DNA TGTGCCAGTAGCACAGCCGGGGACAGGGTCCGGCTCAATCAGCCCCAGCATTTT.

The chain links TRBV7-8 to TRBJ1-2, with no clear D. This CDR3 comprises 17 residues. Germline V gives CDR1 SGHVS, CDR2 FQNEAQ. Trimming shortened V by 5 bases and J by 8 bases, and 27 bases separated the two germline ends. CDR3 protein: CASSRTPFGEASNGYTF. The DNA of the CDR3 is TGTGCCAGCAGCCGAACCCCATTCGGGGAAGCTTCAAACGGCTACACCTTC.

Concerning this clone itself: The junction departs from germline at one end; a sequencing error may be responsible. The chain is built from TRBV25-1 and TRBJ2-7, with a tentative D call TRBD1 (6 bases). CDR1 is MGHDK, CDR2 SYGVNS, per germline. The CDR3 contains 15 residues. The CDR3 reads CASSRLTGISDEQYF. CDR3 bases: TGTGCCAGCAGCCGACTCACAGGGATCTCCGACGAGCAGTACTTC.

This sequence joins TRBV6-5 and TRBJ1-2; 7 bases fit TRBD1. Germline CDR1 MNHEY, CDR2 SVGAGI. The CDR3 length is 15 residues. After removal of 2 bases from V and 4 bases from J, the junction contained 7 bases not matched to a gene. In nucleotides, the CDR3 is TGTGCCAGCAGTTACGATTCGGGACAGACCTATGGCTACACCTTC. Amino acids: CASSYDSGQTYGYTF.

The CDR3 sequence: CASSVGGRINEQFF. The CDR3 coding sequence is TGTGCCAGCAGCGTAGGGGGCCGGATCAATGAGCAGTTCTTC. The V gene is TRBV9, the J gene TRBJ2-1; maybe TRBD1 (5 bases). The germline V and J ends were trimmed by 0 bases and 6 bases, with 10 bases remaining between them. This CDR3 spans 14 amino acids. Germline CDR1 and CDR2: SGDLS and YYNGEE.

V usage is TRBV6-1 and J usage is TRBJ1-2, with 7 nucleotides matching TRBD1. Germline values: CDR1 MNHNS, CDR2 SASEGT. V was pared by 5 bases and J by 4 bases, with 4 bases of the junction left unmatched. The CDR3 is 13 residues long. CDR3 residues: CASSSTGSYGYTF. The CDR3 coding sequence is TGTGCCAGCAGTTCGACAGGGTCCTATGGCTACACCTTC.

The V and J genes are TRBV5-8 and TRBJ1-6; TRBD1 matches at 10 bases. The germline V gene has CDR1 SGHTS and CDR2 YDEGEE. V lost 4 bases and J lost 10; bases outside the gene matches: 8. CDR3 length: 15 amino acids. CDR3 coding DNA: TGTGCCAGCAGCCTAACCGGGACAGGGGAATCACCCCTCCACTTT. Protein product: CASSLTGTGESPLHF.

The CDR3 coding sequence is TGCGCCAGCAGCTCCTCGAAGGGGTTTGAGACCCAGTACTTC. This translates into CASSSSKGFETQYF. V usage is TRBV5-1 and J usage is TRBJ2-5, with D maybe TRBD1 (5 bases). Trimming pared 3 bases from V and 5 bases from J, leaving 14 bases between. CDR3 length: 14 residues. Germline CDR1 and CDR2: SGHRS and YFSETQ.

This chain connects TRBV5-1 to TRBJ1-2; TRBD1 aligns across 9 bases. CDR1 SGHRS and CDR2 YFSETQ come from the germline V gene. V was pared by 4 bases and J by 6 bases, with 7 bases of the junction left unmatched. The CDR3 totals 14 residues. CDR3 amino acids: CASSGQTGGHGYTF. CDR3 nucleotides: TGCGCCAGCAGCGGCCAGACAGGGGGGCATGGCTACACCTTC.

The rearrangement joins TRBV19 to TRBJ1-2; no reliable D call. The CDR3 totals 12 residues. V dropped 2 bases and J dropped 5 bases, with 6 bases sitting between them. CDR1 and CDR2 from the germline V gene are LNHDA and SQIVND (reference sequence). The CDR3 loop is CASSISYYGYTF. CDR3 coding DNA: TGTGCCAGTAGTATATCGTATTATGGCTACACCTTC.

The sample holds one count of this clone. The chain employs TRBV5-5 and TRBJ1-2; D is ambiguous. There are 14 residues in the CDR3. The V and J ends lost 0 bases and 4 bases respectively, with 10 bases between them. The germline gives CDR1 SGHKS, CDR2 YYEKEE (reference sequence). CDR3 sequence: CASSLDPMRYGYTF. In nucleotides, the CDR3 is TGTGCCAGCAGCTTGGACCCTATGCGCTATGGCTACACCTTC. The full variable domain, in which reference TRBV5-5 and TRBJ1-2 provide the parts outside the CDR3, is DAGVTQSPTHLIKTRGQQVTLRCSPISGHKSVSWYQQVLGQGPQFIFQYYEKEERGRGNFPDRFSARQFPNYSSELNVNALLLGDSALYLCASSLDPMRYGYTFGSGTRLTVV.

This clone appeared many times. V and J are TRBV6-1 and TRBJ1-2, with D unclear. CDR3 size: 14 residues. Per the germline V gene, CDR1 is MNHNS and CDR2 is SASEGT. Trimming took 1 base from V and 5 from J, leaving 11 bases between them. Here the CDR3 reads CASSEGVTPYGYTF. The CDR3 bases are TGTGCCAGCAGTGAAGGGGTGACACCTTATGGCTACACCTTC.

This clone came up a few times. The chain joins TRBV5-1 to TRBJ1-2, with D tentatively TRBD1 (6 bases). The germline CDR1 and CDR2 sequences are SGHRS and YFSETQ. This CDR3 comprises 15 residues. V was pared by 4 bases and J by 7 bases, with 20 bases between. The CDR3 sequence is CASSPDQGIVGGYTF. Written as DNA, the CDR3 is TGCGCCAGCAGCCCAGACCAGGGGATAGTAGGTGGCTACACCTTC.

V usage is TRBV30 and J usage is TRBJ2-7, with 12 bases matching TRBD1. This CDR3 is built from 13 residues. V trimming: 3 bases; J trimming: 7 bases; junction bases outside the gene matches: 4. From germline, CDR1 is GTSNPN and CDR2 SVGIG (reference sequence). The CDR3 coding sequence is TGTGCCTGGAGGGGACAGGGGGCAGGGGAGCAGTACTTC. This sequence encodes CAWRGQGAGEQYF. The full variable domain, with the rest looked up from reference TRBV30 and TRBJ2-7, is SQTIHQWPATLVQPVGSPLSLECTVEGTSNPNLYWYRQAAGRGLQLLFYSVGIGQISSEVPQNLSASRPQDRQFILSSKKLLLSDSGFYLCAWRGQGAGEQYFGPGTRLTVT.

This chain connects TRBV6-5 to TRBJ1-5, with 9 bases matching TRBD1. Unmatched junction bases numbered 6, after V lost 5 bases and J lost 4 bases. Germline V CDR1 and CDR2: MNHEY, SVGAGI. There are 15 residues in the CDR3. The CDR3 coding sequence is TGTGCCAGCAGTCGTGGACAGGGGATAAATCAGCCCCAGCATTTT. It specifies CASSRGQGINQPQHF.